This TCR beta chain was obtained from a study of response to subunit inactivated influenza vaccine. In its sample, this clonotype was seen a few times. TCRdb re-analysed the RT-PCR reads in MiXCR, keeping a single row per CDR3 protein. This sample has about half a million distinct CDR3 sequences, with roughly 23% found just once. The sequencing here drew on CD4+ T cells sorted from PBMCs, taken 4 to 6 days after vaccination. This TCR derives from a man in his fifties who received an inactivated influenza vaccine.

Here the CDR3 reads CASSSQLGQPQHF. CDR3 in DNA: TGCGCCAGCAGCTCCCAATTGGGGCAGCCCCAGCATTTT. This rearrangement joins TRBV5-1 to TRBJ1-5; D is undetermined. The length of the CDR3 is 13 residues. Germline assignment: CDR1 SGHRS and CDR2 YFSETQ. Trimming pared 3 bases from V and 7 bases from J, leaving 11 bases between.